The TCR beta chain described here comes from a study of T cells after yellow fever vaccination. Study-wide background: SMART-Seq v4 Ultra Low Input handled preparation of low-cell-number fractions. Points from the study as a whole: The booster response re-showed most primary clones: 96% CD4, approximately 85% CD8. Within FACS-sorted repertoires, abundant clonotypes contaminating from the bulk population could be present.

This clonotype turned up a few times. Its antigen is not identified. MiXCR was run by TCRdb on the 5' RACE reads, yielding one entry per CDR3 protein. Of 350,000 or so distinct CDR3 sequences listed, about 8.3% are singletons. The germline V gene has CDR1 MGHRA and CDR2 YSYEKL. This CDR3 is built from 12 residues. V lost 3 bases to trimming and J lost 6 bases, with 8 bases between them. The sequence was collected from a man aged 18 to 29 who received the YFV17D yellow fever vaccine. The specimen was PBMCs, collected more than 40 days after the first yellow fever vaccination. V is TRBV4-1 and J is TRBJ1-2, with unresolved D. CDR3 sequence (DNA): TGCGCCAGCAGCCATTCGGCCGATGGCTACACCTTC. Its translation: CASSHSADGYTF.